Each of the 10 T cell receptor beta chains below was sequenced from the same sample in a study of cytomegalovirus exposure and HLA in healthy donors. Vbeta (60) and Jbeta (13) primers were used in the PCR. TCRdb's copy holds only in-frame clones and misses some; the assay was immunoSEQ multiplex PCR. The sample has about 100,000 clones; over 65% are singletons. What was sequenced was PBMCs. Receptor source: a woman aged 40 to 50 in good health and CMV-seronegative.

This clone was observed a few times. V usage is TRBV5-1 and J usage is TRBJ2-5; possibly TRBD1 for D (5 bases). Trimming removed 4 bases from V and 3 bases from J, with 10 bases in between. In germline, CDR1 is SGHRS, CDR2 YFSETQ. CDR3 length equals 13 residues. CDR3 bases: TGCGCCAGCAGCCGGCAGGGTGAAGAGACCCAGTACTTC. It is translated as CASSRQGEETQYF.

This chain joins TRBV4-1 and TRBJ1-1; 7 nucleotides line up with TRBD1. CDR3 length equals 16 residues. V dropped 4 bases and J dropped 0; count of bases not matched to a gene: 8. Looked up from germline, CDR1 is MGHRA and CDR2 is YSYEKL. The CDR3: CASSRQGGGLNTEAFF. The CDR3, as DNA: TGCGCCAGCAGCCGGCAGGGGGGAGGTCTGAACACTGAAGCTTTCTTT.

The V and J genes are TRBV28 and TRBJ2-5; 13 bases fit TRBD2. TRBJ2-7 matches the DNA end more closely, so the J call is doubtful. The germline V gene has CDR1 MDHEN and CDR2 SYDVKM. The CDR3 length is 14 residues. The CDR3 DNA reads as TGTGCCAGCAGAGGACTAGCGGGAGACTACGAGCAGTACTTC. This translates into CASRGLAGDYEQYF.

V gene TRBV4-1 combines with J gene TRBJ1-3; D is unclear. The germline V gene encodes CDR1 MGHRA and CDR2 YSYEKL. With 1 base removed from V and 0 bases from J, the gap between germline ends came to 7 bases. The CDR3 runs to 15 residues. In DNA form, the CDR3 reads TGCGCCAGCAGCCAAGGCCTGAGCTCTGGAAACACCATATATTTT. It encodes CASSQGLSSGNTIYF.

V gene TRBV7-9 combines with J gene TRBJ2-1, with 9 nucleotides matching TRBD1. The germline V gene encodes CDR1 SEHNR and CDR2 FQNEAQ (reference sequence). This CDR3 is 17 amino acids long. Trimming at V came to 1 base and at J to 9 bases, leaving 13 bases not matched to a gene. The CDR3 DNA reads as TGTGCCAGCAGCTTAGGGTACGGGACAGGGTTTGAAAGTGAGCAGTTCTTC. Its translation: CASSLGYGTGFESEQFF.

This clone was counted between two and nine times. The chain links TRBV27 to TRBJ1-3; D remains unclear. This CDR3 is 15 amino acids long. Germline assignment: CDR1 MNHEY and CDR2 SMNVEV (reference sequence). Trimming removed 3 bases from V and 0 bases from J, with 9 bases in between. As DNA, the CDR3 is TGTGCCAGCAGTTTGAGCCGTAGCTCTGGAAACACCATATATTTT. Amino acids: CASSLSRSSGNTIYF.

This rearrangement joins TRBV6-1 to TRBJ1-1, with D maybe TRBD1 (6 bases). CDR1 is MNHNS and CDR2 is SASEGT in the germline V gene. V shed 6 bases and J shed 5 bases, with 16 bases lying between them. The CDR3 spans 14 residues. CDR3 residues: CASRTSRGWTEAFF. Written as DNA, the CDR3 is TGTGCCAGCAGGACAAGCAGGGGTTGGACTGAAGCTTTCTTT.

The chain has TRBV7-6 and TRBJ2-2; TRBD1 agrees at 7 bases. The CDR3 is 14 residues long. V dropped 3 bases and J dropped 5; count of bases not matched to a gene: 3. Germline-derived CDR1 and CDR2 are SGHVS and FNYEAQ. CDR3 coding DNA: TGTGCCAGCAGCTTGACAGGGTCAACCGGGGAGCTGTTTTTT. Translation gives CASSLTGSTGELFF.

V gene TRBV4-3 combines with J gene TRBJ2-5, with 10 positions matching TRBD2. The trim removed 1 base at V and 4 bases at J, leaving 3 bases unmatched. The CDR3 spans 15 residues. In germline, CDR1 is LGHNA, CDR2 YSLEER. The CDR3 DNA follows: TGCGCCAGCAGCCAAGGACTAGCGGGCGGAGAGACCCAGTACTTC. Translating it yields CASSQGLAGGETQYF.

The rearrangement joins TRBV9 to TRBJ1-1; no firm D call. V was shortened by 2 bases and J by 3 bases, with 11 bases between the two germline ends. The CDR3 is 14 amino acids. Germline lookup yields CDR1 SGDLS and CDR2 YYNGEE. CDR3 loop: CASSVGPRDTEAFF. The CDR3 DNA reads TGTGCCAGCAGCGTCGGGCCGCGGGACACTGAAGCTTTCTTT. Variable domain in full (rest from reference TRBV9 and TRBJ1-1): DSGVTQTPKHLITATGQRVTLRCSPRSGDLSVYWYQQSLDQGLQFLIQYYNGEERAKGNILERFSAQQFPDLHSELNLSSLELGDSALYFCASSVGPRDTEAFFGQGTRLTVV.